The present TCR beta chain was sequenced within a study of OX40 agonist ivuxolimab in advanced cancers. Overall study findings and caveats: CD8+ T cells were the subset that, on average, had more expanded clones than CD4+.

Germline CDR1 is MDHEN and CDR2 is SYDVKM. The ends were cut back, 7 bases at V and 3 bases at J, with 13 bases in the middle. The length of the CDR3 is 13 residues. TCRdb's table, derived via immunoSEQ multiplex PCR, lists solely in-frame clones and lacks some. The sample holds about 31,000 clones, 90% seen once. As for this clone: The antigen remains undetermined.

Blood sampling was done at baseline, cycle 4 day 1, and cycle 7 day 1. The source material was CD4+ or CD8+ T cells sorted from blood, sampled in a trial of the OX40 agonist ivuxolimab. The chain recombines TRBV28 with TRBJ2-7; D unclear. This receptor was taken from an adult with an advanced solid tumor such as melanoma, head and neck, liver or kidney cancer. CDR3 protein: CASIHGQGYEQYF. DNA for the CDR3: TGTGCCAGCATTCACGGGCAAGGCTACGAGCAGTACTTC.